A single sample is the source of the 17 T cell receptor beta chains below, sequenced in a study of blood T cell repertoires in COVID-19. Data came from immunoSEQ multiplex PCR; TCRdb stores just in-frame clones and leaves some out. The repertoire has fewer than 250,000 clones, more than 60% of them found once; the top ten carry approximately 13%. The sample comprised peripheral blood. These receptors originate from a woman aged 45 to 65 with acute or convalescent COVID-19.

The chain uses TRBV5-5 and TRBJ2-5; a weak D match, TRBD1 (6 bases). This CDR3 is 16 amino acids long. V lost 3 bases and J lost 2, with 17 bases in between. CDR1 is SGHKS and CDR2 is YYEKEE in the germline V gene (reference sequence). The CDR3 DNA follows: TGTGCCAGCAGCTCTCAATACTCAGGGGCTCAAGAGACCCAGTACTTC. It encodes CASSSQYSGAQETQYF.

This chain connects TRBV28 to TRBJ1-2; D possibly corresponds to TRBD1 (5 bases). The germline V and J ends were trimmed by 7 bases and 4 bases, with 16 bases remaining between them. Germline V gives CDR1 MDHEN, CDR2 SYDVKM. This CDR3 is built from 14 residues. The CDR3 spells CASIDSIRTYGYTF. DNA for the CDR3: TGTGCCAGCATCGACAGCATTAGAACCTATGGCTACACCTTC.

The CDR3 sequence: CAISEWRDRTDTQYF. CDR3 bases: TGTGCCATCAGTGAGTGGCGGGACCGAACAGATACGCAGTATTTT. The chain employs TRBV10-3 and TRBJ2-3; the D gene is possibly TRBD2 (6 bases). Between the trimmed V and J ends, which lost 1 base and 3 bases, there was a span of 11 bases. The CDR3 runs to 15 residues. The germline CDR1 and CDR2 sequences are ENHRY and SYGVKD.

This sequence joins TRBV20-1 and TRBJ2-1; no firm D call. The CDR3 contains 10 residues. With 3 bases removed from V and 12 bases from J, the gap between germline ends came to 9 bases. CDR1 and CDR2 (germline): DFQATT, SNEGSKA (reference sequence). CDR3 coding DNA: TGCAGTGCTAGCGGGTGGCGGCAGTTCTTC. This encodes CSASGWRQFF.

The gene calls are TRBV19 and TRBJ2-2, with D possibly being TRBD2 (6 bases). With 5 bases removed from V and 7 bases from J, the gap between germline ends came to 17 bases. CDR1 is LNHDA and CDR2 is SQIVND in the germline V gene (reference sequence). The CDR3 has 15 residues. CDR3 sequence (DNA): TGTGCCAGTAGTGGCCGACGGAGGGCGAACGGGGAGCTGTTTTTT. As protein: CASSGRRRANGELFF.

V and J are TRBV10-1 and TRBJ2-7; perhaps TRBD2 as D (5 bases). The CDR3 is made up of 13 amino acids. Trimming removed 2 bases from V and 9 bases from J, with 14 bases in between. Germline V gene data show CDR1 as WNHNN and CDR2 as SYGVQD (reference sequence). CDR3 protein: CASSEGQTTRQYF. CDR3 in DNA: TGCGCCAGCAGTGAGGGGCAGACTACGAGGCAGTACTTC.

The chain couples TRBV5-1 to TRBJ1-6, with TRBD1 identical over 8 bases. The CDR3 covers 15 residues. Trimming at V came to 3 bases and at J to 9 bases, leaving 8 bases not matched to a gene. Germline CDR1 is SGHRS and CDR2 is YFSETQ. In nucleotides, the CDR3 is TGCGCCAGCAGCTCCGGACAGGGAGAGAGTTCACCCCTCCACTTT. As protein: CASSSGQGESSPLHF.

The chain employs TRBV3-1 (or the pseudogene TRBV3-2) and TRBJ2-2; unclear D gene. CDR1 is LGHDT, CDR2 YNNKEL, per germline (reference sequence). The CDR3 length is 12 residues. V lost 3 bases and J lost 3, with 2 bases in between. For the CDR3, the DNA is TGTGCCAGCAGCCACTACACCGGGGAGCTGTTTTTT. It is translated as CASSHYTGELFF.

Points on this clone: An end of the junction differs from the germline gene, which may be a read error. The V and J genes are TRBV5-1 and TRBJ1-2; D gene unclear. Per the germline V gene, CDR1 is SGHRS and CDR2 is YFSETQ. The CDR3 has 14 residues. CDR3 nucleotide sequence: TGCGCCAGCAGCTTGGAAGTTATCGCGTCAATACTTTTTTTC. The encoded protein is CASSLEVIASILFF.

J is TRBJ2-1 and V is TRBV28, with 8 bases fitting TRBD1. This CDR3 has 15 residues. The V and J ends lost 7 bases and 2 bases, in that order; junction bases with no gene match: 7. CDR1 MDHEN and CDR2 SYDVKM come from the germline V gene. In nucleotides, the CDR3 is TGTGCCAGCACCCGAGACAGGGGCCCCTACAATGAGCAGTTCTTC. This translates into CASTRDRGPYNEQFF. Supplemented by reference TRBV28 and TRBJ2-1, the full variable domain reads DVKVTQSSRYLVKRTGEKVFLECVQDMDHENMFWYRQDPGLGLRLIYFSYDVKMKEKGDIPEGYSVSREKKERFSLILESASTNQTSMYLCASTRDRGPYNEQFFGPGTRLTVL.

The chain uses TRBV7-2 and TRBJ1-6, with 7 bases identical to TRBD1. Looked up from germline, CDR1 is SGHTA and CDR2 is FQGNSA. The V segment lost 3 bases and the J segment 5 bases; nucleotides outside the gene matches: 7. The CDR3 is made up of 16 amino acids. Written as DNA, the CDR3 is TGTGCCAGCAGCTTGACAAGAGGGGGCAATAATTCACCCCTCCACTTT. Translation gives CASSLTRGGNNSPLHF.

This clone was observed a single time. This chain uses TRBV6-2 or TRBV6-3 with TRBJ2-7, with TRBD1 matching over 7 bases. V dropped 4 bases and J dropped 5; count of bases not matched to a gene: 5. The CDR3 covers 13 residues. Germline V CDR1 and CDR2: MNHEY, SVGEGT. CDR3 DNA: TGTGCCAGCAGTTCCTTAACAGGGGACGAGCAGTACTTC. Its translation: CASSSLTGDEQYF.

This clone was counted a single time. At one boundary the junction diverges from the germline segment, which might be a read error. The genes are TRBV7-7 and TRBJ2-7; tentatively, D is TRBD1 (6 bases). The CDR3 is made up of 17 amino acids. Germline CDR1 reads SSHAT; CDR2 reads FNYEAQ (reference sequence). DNA for the CDR3: TGTGCTAGCAGCTTATTGGATGGGGGCCGCAGCTCCTACGAGCAGTACTTC. Amino acids: CASSLLDGGRSSYEQYF.

V usage is TRBV19 and J usage is TRBJ2-1, with 9 bases aligning to TRBD2. This CDR3 spans 17 amino acids. Germline V lookup: CDR1 LNHDA, CDR2 SQIVND (reference sequence). Unmatched junction bases numbered 15, after V lost 9 bases and J lost 3 bases. In DNA, the CDR3 is TGTGCCAGCGGAGCGGGGGGCCTTTCTCTTATCTACAATGAGCAGTTCTTC. This translates into CASGAGGLSLIYNEQFF.

The rearrangement links TRBV28 to TRBJ2-1; 14 bases are shared with TRBD2. With V trimmed by 4 bases and J by 6 bases, 5 bases remained unmatched. The CDR3 is 16 amino acids. CDR1 MDHEN and CDR2 SYDVKM come from the germline V gene. CDR3 nucleotides: TGTGCCAGCAGTTCGGGACTAGCGGGAGTCTTCAATGAGCAGTTCTTC. Protein: CASSSGLAGVFNEQFF. The complete variable domain, with remaining parts taken from reference TRBV28 and TRBJ2-1, reads DVKVTQSSRYLVKRTGEKVFLECVQDMDHENMFWYRQDPGLGLRLIYFSYDVKMKEKGDIPEGYSVSREKKERFSLILESASTNQTSMYLCASSSGLAGVFNEQFFGPGTRLTVL.

The chain links TRBV5-6 to TRBJ2-3; a weak D match, TRBD1 (5 bases). CDR3 length equals 15 residues. Germline-derived CDR1 and CDR2 are SGHDT and YYEEEE. Trimming shortened V by 4 bases and J by 4 bases, and 16 bases separated the two germline ends. This CDR3 is CASSPDWGRADTQYF. In DNA, the CDR3 is TGTGCCAGCAGCCCCGATTGGGGCAGGGCAGATACGCAGTATTTT.

The chain uses TRBV5-1 and TRBJ1-2, with D possibly being TRBD1 (5 bases). V was trimmed by 1 base and J by 6 bases, leaving 16 bases between them. CDR1 and CDR2 from the germline V gene are SGHRS and YFSETQ. The CDR3 runs to 15 residues. The CDR3: CASSLLIGVKDGYTF. The CDR3 coding sequence is TGCGCCAGCAGCTTGTTGATAGGGGTTAAGGATGGCTACACCTTC.